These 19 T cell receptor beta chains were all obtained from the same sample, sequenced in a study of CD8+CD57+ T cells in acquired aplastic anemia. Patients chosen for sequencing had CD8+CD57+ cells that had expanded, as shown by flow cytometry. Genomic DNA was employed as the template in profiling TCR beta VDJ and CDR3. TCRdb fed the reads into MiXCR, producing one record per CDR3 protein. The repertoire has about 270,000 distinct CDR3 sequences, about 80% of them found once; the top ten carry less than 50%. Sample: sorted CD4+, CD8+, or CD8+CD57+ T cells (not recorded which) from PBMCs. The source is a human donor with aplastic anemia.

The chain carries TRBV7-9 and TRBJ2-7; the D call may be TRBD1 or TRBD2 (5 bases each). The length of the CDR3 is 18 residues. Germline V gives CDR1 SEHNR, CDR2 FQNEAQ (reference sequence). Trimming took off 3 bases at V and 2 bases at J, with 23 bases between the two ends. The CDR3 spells CASSFPGSYGAIAYEQYV. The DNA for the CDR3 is TGTGCCAGCAGCTTTCCGGGTAGCTACGGGGCCATCGCCTACGAGCAGTACGTC.

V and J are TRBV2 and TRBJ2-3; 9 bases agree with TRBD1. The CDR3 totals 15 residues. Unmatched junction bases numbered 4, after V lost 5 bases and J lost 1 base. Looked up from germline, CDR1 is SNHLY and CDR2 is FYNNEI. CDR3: CASSRGDRGTDTQYF. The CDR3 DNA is TGTGCCAGCAGTAGAGGGGACAGGGGCACAGATACGCAGTATTTT.

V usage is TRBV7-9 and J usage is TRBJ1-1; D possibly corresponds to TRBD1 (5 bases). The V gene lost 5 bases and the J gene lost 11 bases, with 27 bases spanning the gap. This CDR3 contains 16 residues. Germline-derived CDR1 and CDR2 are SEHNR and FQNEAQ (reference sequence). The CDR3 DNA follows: TGTGCCAGCAGCCTAGAGAAGGGGCGACCGACAGATACGGCTTTCTTT. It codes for CASSLEKGRPTDTAFF.

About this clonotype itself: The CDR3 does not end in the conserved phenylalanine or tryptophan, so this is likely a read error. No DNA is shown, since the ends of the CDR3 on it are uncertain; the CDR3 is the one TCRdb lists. CDR3 sequence: CASSWAGTSYYV. This chain uses TRBV7-2 with TRBJ2-5; TRBD2, the D gene given by the table, was not confirmed from the DNA. Germline V lookup: CDR1 SGHTA, CDR2 FQGNSA. Both ends counted, the CDR3 spans 12 residues.

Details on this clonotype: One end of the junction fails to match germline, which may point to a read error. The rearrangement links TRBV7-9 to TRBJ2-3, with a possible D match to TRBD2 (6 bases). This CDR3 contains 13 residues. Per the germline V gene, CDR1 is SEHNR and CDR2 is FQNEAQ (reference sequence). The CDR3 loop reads CASGQGASDAETF. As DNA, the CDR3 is TGTGCCAGCGGTCAAGGGGCTAGCGACGCGGAGACTTTT. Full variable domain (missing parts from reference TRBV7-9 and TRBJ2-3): DTGVSQNPRHKITKRGQNVTFRCDPISEHNRLYWYRQTLGQGPEFLTYFQNEAQLEKSRLLSDRFSAERPKGSFSTLEIQRTEQGDSAMYLCASGQGASDAETFGPGTRLTVL.

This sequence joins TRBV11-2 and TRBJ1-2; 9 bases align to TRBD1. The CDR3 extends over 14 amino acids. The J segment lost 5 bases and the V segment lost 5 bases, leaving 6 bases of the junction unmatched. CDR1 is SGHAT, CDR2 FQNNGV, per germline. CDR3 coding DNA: TGTGCCAGCAGCAACCCCGGGACAGGGTATGGCTACACCTTC. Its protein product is CASSNPGTGYGYTF.

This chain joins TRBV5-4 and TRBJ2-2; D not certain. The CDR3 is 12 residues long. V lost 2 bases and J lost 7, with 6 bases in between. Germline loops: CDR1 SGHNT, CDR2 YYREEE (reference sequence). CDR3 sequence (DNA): TGTGCCAGCAGCTTTGTTAGCGGGGAGCTGTTTTTT. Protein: CASSFVSGELFF.

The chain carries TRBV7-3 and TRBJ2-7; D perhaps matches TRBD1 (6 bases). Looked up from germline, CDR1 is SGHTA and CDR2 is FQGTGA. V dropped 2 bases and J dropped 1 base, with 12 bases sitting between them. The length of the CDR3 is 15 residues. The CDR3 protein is CASSLYAGASYEQYF. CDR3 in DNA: TGTGCCAGCAGCTTATACGCAGGGGCATCCTACGAGCAGTACTTC.

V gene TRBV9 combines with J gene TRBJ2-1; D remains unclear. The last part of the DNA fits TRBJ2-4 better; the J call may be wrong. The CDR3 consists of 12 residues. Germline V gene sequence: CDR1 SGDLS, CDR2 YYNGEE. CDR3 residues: CASGFARAIQYF. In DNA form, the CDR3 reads TGTGCCAGCGGCTTTGCTAGGGCAATTCAGTACTTC.

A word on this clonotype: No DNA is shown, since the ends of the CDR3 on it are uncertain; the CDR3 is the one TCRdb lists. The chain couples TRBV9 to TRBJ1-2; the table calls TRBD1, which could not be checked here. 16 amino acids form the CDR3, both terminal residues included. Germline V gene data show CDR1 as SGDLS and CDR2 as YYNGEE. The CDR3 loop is CASGSGGEKLFFGYTF.

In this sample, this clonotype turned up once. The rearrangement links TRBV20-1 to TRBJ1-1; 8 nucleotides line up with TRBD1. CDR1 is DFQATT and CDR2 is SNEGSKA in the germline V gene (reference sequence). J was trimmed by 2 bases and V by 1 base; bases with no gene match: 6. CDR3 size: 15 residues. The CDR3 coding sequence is TGCAGTGCTAGAGGGGTGACAGGGGACAACACTGAAGCTTTCTTT. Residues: CSARGVTGDNTEAFF.

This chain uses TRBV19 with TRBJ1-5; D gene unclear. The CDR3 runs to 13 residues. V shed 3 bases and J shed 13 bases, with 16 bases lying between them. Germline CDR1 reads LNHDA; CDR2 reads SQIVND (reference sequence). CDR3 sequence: CASSMGSASPQHF. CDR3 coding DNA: TGTGCCAGTAGTATGGGGAGCGCCAGTCCTCAGCATTTT. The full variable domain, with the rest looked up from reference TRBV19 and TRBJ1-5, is DGGITQSPKYLFRKEGQNVTLSCEQNLNHDAMYWYRQDPGQGLRLIYYSQIVNDFQKGDIAEGYSVSREKKESFPLTVTSAQKNPTAFYLCASSMGSASPQHFGDGTRLSIL.

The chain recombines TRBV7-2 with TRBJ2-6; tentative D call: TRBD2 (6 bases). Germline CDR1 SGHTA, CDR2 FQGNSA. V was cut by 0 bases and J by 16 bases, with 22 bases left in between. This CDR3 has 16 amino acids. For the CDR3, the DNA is TGTGCCAGCAGCTTAGCGGGAGGCTACGGGACGAACGATCTGACTTTC. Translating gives CASSLAGGYGTNDLTF.

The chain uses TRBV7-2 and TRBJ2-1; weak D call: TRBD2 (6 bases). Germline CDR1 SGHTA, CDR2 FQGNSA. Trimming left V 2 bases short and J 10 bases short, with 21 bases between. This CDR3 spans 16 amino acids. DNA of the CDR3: TGTGCCAGCAGCTTACAGGGAGGCGCCGATAGCCAGGAGCAGTTCTTC. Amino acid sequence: CASSLQGGADSQEQFF. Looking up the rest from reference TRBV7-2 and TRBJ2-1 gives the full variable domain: GAGVSQSPSNKVTEKGKDVELRCDPISGHTALYWYRQSLGQGLEFLIYFQGNSAPDKSGLPSDRFSAERTGGSVSTLTIQRTQQEDSAVYLCASSLQGGADSQEQFFGPGTRLTVL.

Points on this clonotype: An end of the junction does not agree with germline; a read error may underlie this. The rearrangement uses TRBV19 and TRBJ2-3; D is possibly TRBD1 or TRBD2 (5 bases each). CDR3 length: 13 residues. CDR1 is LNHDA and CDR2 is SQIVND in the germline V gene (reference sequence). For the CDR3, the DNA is TGTGCCAGTAGTGAACGGGACGCCGGTGAGCAGTTTTTT. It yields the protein CASSERDAGEQFF.

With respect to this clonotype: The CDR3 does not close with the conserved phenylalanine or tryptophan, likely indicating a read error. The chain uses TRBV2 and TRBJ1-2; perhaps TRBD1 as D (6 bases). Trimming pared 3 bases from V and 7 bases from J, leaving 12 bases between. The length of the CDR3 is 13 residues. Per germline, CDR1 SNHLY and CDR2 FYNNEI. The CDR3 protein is CASSEVGGVGYTY. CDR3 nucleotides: TGTGCCAGCAGTGAGGTAGGGGGAGTTGGCTACACCTAC.

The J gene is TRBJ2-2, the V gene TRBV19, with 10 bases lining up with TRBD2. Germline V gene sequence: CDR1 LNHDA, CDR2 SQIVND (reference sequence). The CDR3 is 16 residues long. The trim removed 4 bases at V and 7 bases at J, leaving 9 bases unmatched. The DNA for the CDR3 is TGTGCCAGTAGTAGGACTAGCGGCCTTGGGATCGGGGAGCTGTTTTTT. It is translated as CASSRTSGLGIGELFF.

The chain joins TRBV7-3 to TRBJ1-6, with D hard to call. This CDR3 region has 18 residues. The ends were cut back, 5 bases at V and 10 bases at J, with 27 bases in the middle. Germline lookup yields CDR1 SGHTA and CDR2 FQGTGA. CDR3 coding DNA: TGTGCCAGCAGCCTAGACGGGAGTAGCGGTTACTATGAGTCACCCCTCCACTTT. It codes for CASSLDGSSGYYESPLHF. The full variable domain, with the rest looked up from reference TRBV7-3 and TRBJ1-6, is GAGVSQTPSNKVTEKGKYVELRCDPISGHTALYWYRQSLGQGPEFLIYFQGTGAADDSGLPNDRFFAVRPEGSVSTLKIQRTERGDSAVYLCASSLDGSSGYYESPLHFGNGTRLTVT.

CDR3 in DNA: TGTGCCAGCAGCTTTCCTAGCAGAGTGAGGAGCGCTGAGCAGTTCTTC. Amino acid sequence: CASSFPSRVRSAEQFF. The chain is built from TRBV7-9 and TRBJ2-1, with a tentative D call TRBD2 (5 bases). Germline lookup yields CDR1 SEHNR and CDR2 FQNEAQ (reference sequence). The CDR3 is made up of 16 amino acids. Trimming took off 3 bases at V and 9 bases at J, with 21 bases between the two ends.